The 27 T cell receptor beta chains below come from one sample, sequenced in a study of chronic HIV infection and antiretroviral therapy. TCRdb re-called the 5' RACE reads with MiXCR, one entry per CDR3 protein. The table shows tens of thousands of distinct CDR3 sequences, with 8.2% occurring only once. The sample was peripheral blood. The receptors derive from an adult who had HIV and had not received antiretroviral therapy, or was an uninfected healthy control (not recorded which).

In its sample, this clonotype was seen many times. This sequence joins TRBV15 and TRBJ2-5; the D is unclear. Germline V gives CDR1 LNHNV, CDR2 YYDKDF (reference sequence). The CDR3 is 14 amino acids. V was cut by 0 bases and J by 7 bases, with 12 bases left in between. CDR3 loop: CATSRDREPRTQYF. The CDR3 region has the DNA TGTGCCACCAGCAGAGATCGTGAGCCAAGGACCCAGTACTTC.

This clonotype has a count of ten or more. The CDR3 DNA follows: TGCAGTGCCCCATTTCACGGAAGGGCCTACGAGCAGTACTTC. It encodes CSAPFHGRAYEQYF. The gene calls are TRBV20-1 and TRBJ2-7; D not certain. V was pared by 6 bases and J by 2 bases, with 17 bases between. The V gene's germline CDR1 is DFQATT and CDR2 SNEGSKA (reference sequence). This CDR3 has 14 amino acids.

This clonotype was counted at least ten times. V is TRBV28 and J is TRBJ2-4; TRBD2 agrees at 7 bases. V was pared by 3 bases and J by 8 bases, with 19 bases of the junction left unmatched. Germline-derived CDR1 and CDR2 are MDHEN and SYDVKM. CDR3 length equals 18 residues. The DNA of the CDR3 is TGTGCCAGCAGTTTCTCAGGGCGGCTAGCGGAGTCAAAGGACATTCAGTACTTC. It codes for CASSFSGRLAESKDIQYF.

This clonotype was recorded at least ten times. The chain carries TRBV21-1 and TRBJ2-7; the tabulated D call, TRBD2, remains unverified against the DNA. TRBV21-1 is a pseudogene. CDR3 length: 15 amino acids. The CDR3, as DNA: TGTGCCAGCAGCTTCGGCGGGAGGGATATCAACGAGCAGTACTTC. Its protein is CASSFGGRDINEQYF.

This clonotype was observed once. CDR3 DNA: TGTGCCAGCAGCCGCGGACAGGGTCCCCCCACAGATACGCAGTATTTT. Translating gives CASSRGQGPPTDTQYF. The chain recombines TRBV28 with TRBJ2-3; TRBD1 matches at 8 bases. This CDR3 spans 16 amino acids. V gave up 6 bases and J gave up 2 bases; unmatched junction bases: 10. Germline V CDR1 and CDR2: MDHEN, SYDVKM. The full variable domain, rest sourced from reference TRBV28 and TRBJ2-3, is DVKVTQSSRYLVKRTGEKVFLECVQDMDHENMFWYRQDPGLGLRLIYFSYDVKMKEKGDIPEGYSVSREKKERFSLILESASTNQTSMYLCASSRGQGPPTDTQYFGPGTRLTVL.

The V and J genes are TRBV5-1 and TRBJ1-1; the D gene is possibly TRBD1 (6 bases). The CDR3 runs to 13 residues. Germline lookup yields CDR1 SGHRS and CDR2 YFSETQ. V was pared by 3 bases and J by 7 bases, with 13 bases between. The CDR3 DNA follows: TGCGCCAGCAGCTGGACCTTACAGGGTGAAGCTTTCTTT. Translated, it gives CASSWTLQGEAFF.

The rearrangement joins TRBV27 to TRBJ2-3; D may be TRBD2 (5 bases). The V gene's germline CDR1 is MNHEY and CDR2 SMNVEV (reference sequence). The CDR3 length is 18 residues. V lost 2 bases and J lost 5, with 23 bases in between. This CDR3 is CASSLRVGEPVFQDTQYF. The CDR3 nucleotides are TGTGCCAGCAGTTTACGAGTGGGAGAGCCAGTCTTCCAAGATACGCAGTATTTT.

The chain carries TRBV11-2 and TRBJ2-7, with 9 positions matching TRBD1. After removal of 11 bases from V and 3 bases from J, the junction contained 11 bases not matched to a gene. From germline, CDR1 is SGHAT and CDR2 FQNNGV. The CDR3 runs 14 residues. The CDR3 DNA reads as TGTGCCGTCACTATGGACAGGGGCGGCTACGAGCAGTACTTC. Translated: CAVTMDRGGYEQYF.

This clonotype occurred a few times. The chain joins TRBV27 to TRBJ2-2; 7 bases match TRBD1. The junction had 2 bases not matched to a gene; V was cut back by 0 bases and J by 7 bases. Germline loops: CDR1 MNHEY, CDR2 SMNVEV (reference sequence). This CDR3 has 14 residues. The CDR3 is CASSLSQGVGELFF. CDR3 nucleotide sequence: TGTGCCAGCAGTTTATCGCAGGGGGTCGGGGAGCTGTTTTTT.

This clonotype was observed a handful of times. The gene calls are TRBV28 and TRBJ2-7; D not resolved. Trimming took off 6 bases at V and 12 bases at J, with 21 bases between the two ends. The V gene's germline CDR1 is MDHEN and CDR2 SYDVKM. The CDR3 extends over 13 amino acids. The DNA for the CDR3 is TGTGCCAGCAGCCATACCACCCCCTCGATGCGGTACTTC. Amino acid sequence: CASSHTTPSMRYF.

The chain carries TRBV29-1 and TRBJ2-1; no clear D gene. Trimming removed 0 bases from V and 6 bases from J, with 6 bases in between. This CDR3 comprises 12 residues. Germline values: CDR1 SQVTM, CDR2 ANQGSEA. In DNA, the CDR3 is TGCAGCGTTGAAGAATTCAGCAATGAGCAGTTCTTC. It codes for CSVEEFSNEQFF.

This clonotype was seen ten or more times. The genes are TRBV11-2 and TRBJ2-1; D is uncertain. V was cut by 1 base and J by 1 base, with 8 bases left in between. CDR1 and CDR2 from the germline V gene are SGHAT and FQNNGV. The CDR3 covers 15 residues. The CDR3 here is CASSLVGASYNEQFF. The CDR3 DNA reads TGTGCCAGCAGCTTAGTAGGCGCGTCCTACAATGAGCAGTTCTTC.

V usage is TRBV28 and J usage is TRBJ2-6; 9 nucleotides line up with TRBD1. The CDR3 has 18 residues. Germline V gene sequence: CDR1 MDHEN, CDR2 SYDVKM. J was trimmed by 0 bases and V by 5 bases; bases with no gene match: 8. CDR3 nucleotide sequence: TGTGCCAGCAGTGCGTACCGGGACAGGGACTCTGGGGCCAACGTCCTGACTTTC. It specifies CASSAYRDRDSGANVLTF.

This clonotype has ten or more counts. V usage is TRBV7-3 and J usage is TRBJ2-3; TRBD2 matches at 9 bases. Germline CDR1 is SGHTA and CDR2 is FQGTGA. J lost 0 bases, V lost 0 bases, and 1 base had no gene match. The CDR3 has 16 residues. The CDR3 reads CASSLTSGSSTDTQYF. The CDR3 DNA sequence: TGTGCCAGCAGCTTAACTAGCGGGAGTAGCACAGATACGCAGTATTTT.

This chain links TRBV7-2 with TRBJ2-5, with D hard to call. The CDR3 spans 14 residues. V was cut by 5 bases and J by 7 bases, with 17 bases left in between. In germline, CDR1 is SGHTA, CDR2 FQGNSA. CDR3 protein: CASSRPETTGTQYF. The CDR3 nucleotides read TGTGCCAGCAGCCGGCCCGAAACGACGGGGACCCAGTACTTC.

This clonotype appeared many times. The rearrangement uses TRBV18 and TRBJ1-5; maybe TRBD1 (6 bases). Per germline, CDR1 KGHSH and CDR2 LQKENI. The CDR3 is 19 amino acids. The V end lost 3 bases, the J end lost 1 base, and 22 bases lay between the germline ends. CDR3 DNA: TGTGCCAGCTCACCCCCACAGCACAGGGCAGGGGCAAGCAATCAGCCCCAGCATTTT. It yields the protein CASSPPQHRAGASNQPQHF.

This clonotype was observed at least ten times. The V call is TRBV28, the J call TRBJ2-7; D is unclear. V gave up 5 bases and J gave up 1 base, with 6 bases separating them. Germline V lookup: CDR1 MDHEN, CDR2 SYDVKM. This CDR3 is 12 amino acids long. CDR3 sequence reads: CASSAVSYEQYF. The CDR3 DNA reads TGTGCCAGCAGTGCAGTTTCCTACGAGCAGTACTTC.

This sequence joins TRBV2 and TRBJ2-1; 7 positions agree with TRBD2. Per germline, CDR1 SNHLY and CDR2 FYNNEI. This CDR3 has 15 residues. Unmatched junction bases numbered 11, after V lost 3 bases and J lost 9 bases. The CDR3 sequence: CASSDGAGVSGEQFF. As DNA, the CDR3 is TGTGCCAGCAGTGACGGGGCGGGAGTTAGCGGTGAGCAGTTCTTC.

This clonotype was recorded at least ten times. The chain recombines TRBV28 with TRBJ1-5; a possible D gene is TRBD1 (6 bases). V was trimmed by 2 bases and J by 4 bases, leaving 9 bases between them. This CDR3 has 14 residues. CDR1 and CDR2 (germline): MDHEN, SYDVKM. The CDR3 region has the DNA TGTGCCAGCAGTTTAAACAGGGATAATCAGCCCCAGCATTTT. Protein sequence: CASSLNRDNQPQHF.

J is TRBJ2-5 and V is TRBV29-1, with TRBD2 as a possible D gene (5 bases). Trimming removed 7 bases from V and 5 bases from J, with 20 bases in between. Looked up from germline, CDR1 is SQVTM and CDR2 is ANQGSEA. The CDR3 has 14 residues. The CDR3 region is CSASLYERGETQYF. The CDR3 region has the DNA TGCAGCGCCTCCTTATATGAACGAGGGGAGACCCAGTACTTC.

There are a few counts of this clonotype. In nucleotides, the CDR3 is TGCAGTGCTAGAGGACAGTACACTGAAGCTTTCTTT. Translated: CSARGQYTEAFF. The chain combines TRBV20-1 with TRBJ1-1; a weak D match, TRBD1 (5 bases). The germline gives CDR1 DFQATT, CDR2 SNEGSKA (reference sequence). V shed 1 base and J shed 3 bases, with 6 bases lying between them. The CDR3 runs to 12 residues.

This clonotype was seen many times. The V and J genes are TRBV7-2 and TRBJ2-5; D is unclear. This CDR3 comprises 15 residues. The V gene's germline CDR1 is SGHTA and CDR2 FQGNSA. Trimming stripped 0 bases from V and 3 bases from J, with 11 bases between. CDR3: CASSLAIKREETQYF. In DNA form, the CDR3 reads TGTGCCAGCAGCTTAGCAATAAAAAGGGAAGAGACCCAGTACTTC.

This clonotype was observed at least ten times. This rearrangement joins TRBV28 to TRBJ2-3; D not certain. V was cut by 6 bases and J by 3 bases, with 16 bases left in between. The CDR3 is 15 residues long. Looked up from germline, CDR1 is MDHEN and CDR2 is SYDVKM. CDR3 bases: TGTGCCAGCAGAACTATCCAAGGCCTGACAGATACGCAGTATTTT. Translating gives CASRTIQGLTDTQYF.

The rearrangement joins TRBV28 to TRBJ1-6; D ambiguous. Germline lookup yields CDR1 MDHEN and CDR2 SYDVKM. The CDR3 sequence is 12 residues long. Between the trimmed V and J ends, which lost 3 bases and 10 bases, there was a span of 7 bases. The CDR3 coding sequence is TGTGCCAGCAGTTTCCCCGGATCACCCCTCCACTTT. Encoded protein: CASSFPGSPLHF.

This clonotype has just a few counts. V usage is TRBV28 and J usage is TRBJ2-5; 7 nucleotides agree with TRBD2. Germline CDR1 reads MDHEN; CDR2 reads SYDVKM. The V segment lost 3 bases and the J segment 3 bases; nucleotides outside the gene matches: 7. The CDR3 loop spans 15 amino acids. CDR3 nucleotides: TGTGCCAGCAGTTTGCCTAGCGGAAGTAAAGAGACCCAGTACTTC. Its translation is CASSLPSGSKETQYF.

This clonotype occurred many times. The rearrangement uses TRBV18 and TRBJ2-1; TRBD2 matches 8 bases. With V trimmed by 0 bases and J by 7 bases, 11 bases remained unmatched. CDR1 is KGHSH and CDR2 is LQKENI in the germline V gene. The CDR3 spans 17 residues. CDR3 sequence (DNA): TGTGCCAGCTCACCACCGGTGGCCAGCGGGAGTAGGAATGAGCAGTTCTTC. It codes for CASSPPVASGSRNEQFF.

This clonotype occurred once. At one end, the junction sequence differs from germline, possibly due to a read error. The rearrangement joins TRBV5-1 to TRBJ1-6; D is uncertain. This CDR3 spans 13 amino acids. CDR1 and CDR2 (germline): SGHRS, YFSETQ. This CDR3 is CASSYHNLSSLHF. In DNA form, the CDR3 reads TGCGCCAGCAGCTACCACAACCTTTCATCCCTCCACTTT.